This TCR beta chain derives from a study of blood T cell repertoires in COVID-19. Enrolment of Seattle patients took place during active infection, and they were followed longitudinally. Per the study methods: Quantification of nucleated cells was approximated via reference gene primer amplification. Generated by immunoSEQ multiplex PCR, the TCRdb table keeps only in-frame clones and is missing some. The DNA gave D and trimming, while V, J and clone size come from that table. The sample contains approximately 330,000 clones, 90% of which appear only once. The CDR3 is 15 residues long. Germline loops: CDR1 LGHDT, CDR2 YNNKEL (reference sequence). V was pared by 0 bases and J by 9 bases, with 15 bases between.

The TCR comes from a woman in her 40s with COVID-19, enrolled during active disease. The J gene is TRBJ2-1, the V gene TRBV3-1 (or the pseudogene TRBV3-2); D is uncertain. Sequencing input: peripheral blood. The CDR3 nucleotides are TGTGCCAGCAGCCAAGATTCATTTTCCCCGCGTGAGCAGTTCTTC. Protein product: CASSQDSFSPREQFF.